The subject of this entry is one T cell receptor (beta chain). Its recognized antigen is unknown. The record has no base qualities; no much larger clone is one base away. CDR1 is given as ENHRY and CDR2 as SYGVKD, both from the germline V gene. CDR3 length: 13 amino acids, cysteine to valine. Only CDR3 DNA remains: 39 bases, in frame from the first base. Instrument on record: Illumina HiSeq 1500. The public reads were quality trimmed at Q25 with fastp and then assembled into clones with MiXCR by TCRdb, keeping productive beta chains. Identical CDR3 protein sequences are pooled into one entry, listed with their most common genes and DNA. The sample table lists some 800,000 distinct CDR3 sequences, 32% of them with a count of one. The ten largest clones represent around 12% of the sample. The treatment or condition label for this specimen denotes: in vitro stimulation with specific CMV peptide epitopes to enrich CMV-specific T cells.

The data stem from a study of T cell repertoires in cytomegalovirus infection (dated by TCRdb to the late 2010s). Background for the entire study: Recently identified HLA-C-restricted CMV epitopes, whose presentation resists viral immunomodulation, were targeted by peptide stimulations together with well-studied HLA-B-restricted epitopes. The HLA type of each donor mattered for the analysis, because public TCR beta signatures pointed to carriage of CMV infection along with the matching HLA type.

Broad study findings and their caveats: Cumulative frequency of public TCR beta family members discriminated carriers of CMV infection plus the relevant HLA type in this cohort and an independent 352-donor cohort. The ex vivo response was dominated by HLA-C-restricted CMV-specific TCR beta clonotypes, which also provided the single most frequent clonotype in two of eight donors.

The receptor chain draws on TRBV10-3 and TRBJ2-7; 8 middle bases align to TRBD1. This material consisted of cultured CD8+ T cells from PBMCs, taken from culture after CMV antigen stimulation. The sequence was collected from a human donor in good health (CMV status not recorded). Some clones in this sample may be carry-over from other donors' samples. CDR3 sequence: CVINRGTSYEQYV. DNA sequence: TGTGTCATCAACAGGGGGACCTCCTACGAGCAGTACGTC.